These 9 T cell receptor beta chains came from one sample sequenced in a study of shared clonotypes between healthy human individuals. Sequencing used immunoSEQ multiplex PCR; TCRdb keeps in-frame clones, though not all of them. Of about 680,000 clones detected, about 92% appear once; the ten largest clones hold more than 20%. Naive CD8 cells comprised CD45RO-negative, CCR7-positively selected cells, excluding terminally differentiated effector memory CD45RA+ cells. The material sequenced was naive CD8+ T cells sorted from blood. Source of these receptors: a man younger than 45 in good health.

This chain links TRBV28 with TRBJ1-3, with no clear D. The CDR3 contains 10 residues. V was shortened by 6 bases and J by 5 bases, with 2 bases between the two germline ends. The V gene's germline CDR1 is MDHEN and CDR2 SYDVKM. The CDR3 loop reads CASRRNTIYF. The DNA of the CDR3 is TGTGCCAGCAGAAGAAACACCATATATTTT.

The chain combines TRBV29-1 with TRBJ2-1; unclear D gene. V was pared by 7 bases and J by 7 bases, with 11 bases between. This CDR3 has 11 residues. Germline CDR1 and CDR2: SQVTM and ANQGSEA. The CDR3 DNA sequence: TGCAGCGGACAAAGTGGGAATGAGCAGTTCTTC. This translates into CSGQSGNEQFF.

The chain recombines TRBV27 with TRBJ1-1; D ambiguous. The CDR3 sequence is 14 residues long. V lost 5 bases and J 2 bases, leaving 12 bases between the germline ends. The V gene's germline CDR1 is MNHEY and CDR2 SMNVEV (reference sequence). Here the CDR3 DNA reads TGTGCCAGCAGTGCCAGACAACGAAACACTGAAGCTTTCTTT. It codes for CASSARQRNTEAFF.

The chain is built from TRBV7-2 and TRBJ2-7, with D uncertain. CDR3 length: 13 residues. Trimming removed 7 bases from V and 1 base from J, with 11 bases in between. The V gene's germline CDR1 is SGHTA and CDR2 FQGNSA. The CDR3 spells CASTDASSYEQYF. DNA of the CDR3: TGTGCCAGCACCGACGCGAGTTCCTACGAGCAGTACTTC.

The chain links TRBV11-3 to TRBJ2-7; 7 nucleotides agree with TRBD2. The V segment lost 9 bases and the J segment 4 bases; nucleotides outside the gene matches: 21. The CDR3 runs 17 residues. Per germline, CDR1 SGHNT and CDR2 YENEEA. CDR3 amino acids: CARPIPLTSERTYEQYF. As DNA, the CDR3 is TGTGCCAGGCCTATCCCCCTCACTAGCGAGAGGACTTACGAGCAGTACTTC. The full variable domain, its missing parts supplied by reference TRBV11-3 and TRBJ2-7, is EAGVVQSPRYKIIEKKQPVAFWCNPISGHNTLYWYLQNLGQGPELLIRYENEEAVDDSQLPKDRFSAERLKGVDSTLKIQPAELGDSAVYLCARPIPLTSERTYEQYFGPGTRLTVT.

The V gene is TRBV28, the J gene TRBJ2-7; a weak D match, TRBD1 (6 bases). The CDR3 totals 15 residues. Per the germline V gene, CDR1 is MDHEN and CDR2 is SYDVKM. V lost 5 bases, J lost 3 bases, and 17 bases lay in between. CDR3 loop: CASSNWDTEGYEQYF. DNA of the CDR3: TGTGCCAGCAGTAACTGGGACACGGAAGGCTACGAGCAGTACTTC.

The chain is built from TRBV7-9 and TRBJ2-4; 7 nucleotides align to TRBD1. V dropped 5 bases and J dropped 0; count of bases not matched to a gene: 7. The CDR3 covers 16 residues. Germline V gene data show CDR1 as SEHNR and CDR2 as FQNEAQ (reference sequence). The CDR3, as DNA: TGTGCCAGCAGCCCCGCAGGGGGATTAGCCAAAAACATTCAGTACTTC. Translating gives CASSPAGGLAKNIQYF.

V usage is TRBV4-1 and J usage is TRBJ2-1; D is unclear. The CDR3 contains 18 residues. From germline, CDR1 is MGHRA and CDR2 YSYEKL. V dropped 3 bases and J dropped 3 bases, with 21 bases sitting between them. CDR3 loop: CASSQRGIQQLGYNEQFF. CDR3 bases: TGCGCCAGCAGCCAGCGTGGCATTCAGCAGCTTGGCTACAATGAGCAGTTCTTC.

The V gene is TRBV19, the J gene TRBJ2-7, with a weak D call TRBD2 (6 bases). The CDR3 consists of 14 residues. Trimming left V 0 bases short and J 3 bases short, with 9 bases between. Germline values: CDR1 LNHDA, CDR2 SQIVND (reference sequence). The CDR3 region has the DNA TGTGCCAGTAGTATAGACCGGGAGAGCTACGAGCAGTACTTC. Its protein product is CASSIDRESYEQYF. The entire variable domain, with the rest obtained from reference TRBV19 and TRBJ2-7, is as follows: DGGITQSPKYLFRKEGQNVTLSCEQNLNHDAMYWYRQDPGQGLRLIYYSQIVNDFQKGDIAEGYSVSREKKESFPLTVTSAQKNPTAFYLCASSIDRESYEQYFGPGTRLTVT.